Shown below are 4 T cell receptor beta chains from a single sample sequenced in a study of blood T cell repertoires in COVID-19. Using immunoSEQ multiplex PCR, the repertoire was profiled, and TCRdb retains in-frame clones only, with some absent. Among under 95,000 clones listed, 79% were seen once. Material for sequencing was peripheral blood. The receptors shown here come from a man between 65 and 80 years old with acute or convalescent COVID-19.

The chain has TRBV3-1 (or the pseudogene TRBV3-2) and TRBJ1-3; TRBD1 agrees at 9 bases. The CDR3 has 15 residues. CDR1 is LGHDT, CDR2 YNNKEL, per germline (reference sequence). Losses at the gene ends were 3 bases for V and 5 bases for J; bases not matched to a gene: 5. CDR3 protein: CASSHLGTGRNTIYF. The CDR3 coding sequence is TGTGCCAGCAGCCATCTCGGGACAGGGAGAAACACCATATATTTT.

The CDR3 DNA sequence: TGCGCCAGCAGCCAAGCTGGGGGCGGGACAGATACGCAGTATTTT. Translated, it gives CASSQAGGGTDTQYF. The rearrangement uses TRBV4-1 and TRBJ2-3, with D maybe TRBD1 (6 bases). The CDR3 is 15 residues long. The germline gives CDR1 MGHRA, CDR2 YSYEKL. The ends were cut back, 1 base at V and 3 bases at J, with 11 bases in the middle.

This chain joins TRBV18 and TRBJ2-1; TRBD2 is a possible D gene (6 bases). V shed 4 bases and J shed 6 bases, with 19 bases lying between them. Germline-derived CDR1 and CDR2 are KGHSH and LQKENI. The CDR3 has 16 amino acids. In DNA form, the CDR3 reads TGTGCCAGCTCACAGATCGGGACTCCCGGGGGCAATGAGCAGTTCTTC. The encoded protein is CASSQIGTPGGNEQFF. The full variable domain, with the rest looked up from reference TRBV18 and TRBJ2-1, is NAGVMQNPRHLVRRRGQEARLRCSPMKGHSHVYWYRQLPEEGLKFMVYLQKENIIDESGMPKERFSAEFPKEGPSILRIQQVVRGDSAAYFCASSQIGTPGGNEQFFGPGTRLTVL.

In this sample, this clone turned up a few times. The chain uses TRBV10-3 and TRBJ1-1; weak D call: TRBD1 (6 bases). Germline V gene lookup returns CDR1 ENHRY and CDR2 SYGVKD. The CDR3 spans 12 residues. The V gene lost 1 base and the J gene lost 11 bases, with 11 bases spanning the gap. The CDR3 loop reads CAISELTDRAFF. The CDR3 DNA reads TGTGCCATCAGTGAGTTGACAGACAGGGCTTTCTTT.